The 24 T cell receptor beta chains below all came from one sample that was sequenced in a study of blood T cell repertoires in COVID-19. The method was immunoSEQ multiplex PCR; TCRdb's version includes in-frame clones alone and lacks a portion of them. There are about 180,000 clones in the sample; approximately 85% occur only once, and 5.5% to 8% lies in the top ten. Material for sequencing was peripheral blood. Receptors originate from a man older than 75 with COVID-19, enrolled during active disease.

V is TRBV5-6 and J is TRBJ1-1; the match to TRBD1 covers 8 bases. The CDR3 runs 14 residues. J lost 1 base, V lost 4 bases, and 3 bases had no gene match. The germline V gene encodes CDR1 SGHDT and CDR2 YYEEEE. CDR3 sequence reads: CASSPDRGNTEAFF. The CDR3 DNA reads TGTGCCAGCAGCCCTGACAGGGGGAACACTGAAGCTTTCTTT.

The chain couples TRBV5-4 to TRBJ2-1; 9 bases are shared with TRBD1. J was trimmed by 10 bases and V by 3 bases; bases with no gene match: 11. In germline, CDR1 is SGHNT, CDR2 YYREEE (reference sequence). This CDR3 spans 15 amino acids. The CDR3 loop reads CASSSPSGQGGEQFF. CDR3 in DNA: TGTGCCAGCAGCTCTCCTTCGGGACAGGGAGGGGAGCAGTTCTTC.

CDR3 loop: CASSQEGRGLNYGYTF. As DNA, the CDR3 is TGTGCCAGCAGCCAGGAAGGCAGGGGGCTGAACTATGGCTACACCTTC. This chain connects TRBV3-1 (or the pseudogene TRBV3-2) to TRBJ1-2, with TRBD1 matching 8 bases. CDR1 and CDR2 (germline): LGHDT, YNNKEL (reference sequence). This CDR3 region has 16 residues. With 3 bases clipped from V and 2 bases from J, the junction kept 8 bases outside the gene matches.

The V gene is TRBV7-2, the J gene TRBJ1-1; 7 bases map to TRBD1. Germline CDR1 reads SGHTA; CDR2 reads FQGNSA. The CDR3 is made up of 14 amino acids. Trimming removed 4 bases from V and 0 bases from J; junction bases left unmatched: 2. DNA of the CDR3: TGTGCCAGCAGCTCGACAGGGTTGAACACTGAAGCTTTCTTT. It encodes CASSSTGLNTEAFF.

This clone was picked up one time. The chain employs TRBV7-2 and TRBJ1-1; D ambiguous. This CDR3 comprises 14 residues. V lost 3 bases and J 2 bases, leaving 10 bases between the germline ends. Looked up from germline, CDR1 is SGHTA and CDR2 is FQGNSA. CDR3 in DNA: TGTGCCAGCAGCTTCGAACTGATAAACACTGAAGCTTTCTTT. This gives the protein CASSFELINTEAFF.

The chain employs TRBV10-1 and TRBJ1-5; 8 positions agree with TRBD1. Trimming took 5 bases from V and 4 from J; bases not matched to a gene: 10. This CDR3 contains 16 residues. Germline-derived CDR1 and CDR2 are WNHNN and SYGVQD (reference sequence). CDR3 DNA: TGCGCCAGCAGTCCGGACAGGGAAAAAAGGAATCAGCCCCAGCATTTT. This gives the protein CASSPDREKRNQPQHF.

This clone was recorded only once. The gene calls are TRBV28 and TRBJ1-2; D remains ambiguous. Germline CDR1 reads MDHEN; CDR2 reads SYDVKM. With 8 bases removed from V and 5 bases from J, the gap between germline ends came to 15 bases. CDR3 length equals 13 residues. The CDR3: CASASLGWYGYTF. The CDR3 region has the DNA TGTGCCAGCGCATCACTAGGTTGGTATGGCTACACCTTC.

The chain recombines TRBV5-1 with TRBJ2-7; 12 bases align to TRBD1. The junction had 11 bases not matched to a gene; V was cut back by 4 bases and J by 3 bases. The CDR3 contains 17 residues. Germline CDR1 is SGHRS and CDR2 is YFSETQ. For the CDR3, the DNA is TGCGCCAGCAGCCGGGGACAGGGGGCCTTTGCTTACTACGAGCAGTACTTC. This translates into CASSRGQGAFAYYEQYF.

The chain is built from TRBV7-7 and TRBJ1-2, with 8 bases that match TRBD1. This CDR3 comprises 17 residues. Germline loops: CDR1 SSHAT, CDR2 FNYEAQ (reference sequence). V lost 4 bases to trimming and J lost 3 bases; unmatched junction nucleotides: 13. The CDR3 DNA reads TGTGCCAGCAGCTATACCCTGCCGGGACAGGTTGACTATGGCTACACCTTC. The encoded protein is CASSYTLPGQVDYGYTF. Full variable domain (missing parts from reference TRBV7-7 and TRBJ1-2): GAGVSQSPRYKVTKRGQDVTLRCDPISSHATLYWYQQALGQGPEFLTYFNYEAQPDKSGLPSDRFSAERPEGSISTLTIQRTEQRDSAMYRCASSYTLPGQVDYGYTFGSGTRLTVV.

The J gene is TRBJ1-2, the V gene TRBV7-9; 9 positions match TRBD1. Germline V CDR1 and CDR2: SEHNR, FQNEAQ (reference sequence). V was pared by 5 bases and J by 4 bases, with 8 bases of the junction left unmatched. This CDR3 comprises 15 residues. Here the CDR3 reads CASSPGTGPLYGYTF. In nucleotides, the CDR3 is TGTGCCAGCAGCCCCGGGACAGGGCCTCTCTATGGCTACACCTTC.

This clone was observed a handful of times. The chain has TRBV6-2 or TRBV6-3 and TRBJ1-1; D is perhaps TRBD1 (5 bases). Germline assignment: CDR1 MNHEY and CDR2 SVGEGT. The CDR3 is 17 residues long. V was shortened by 2 bases and J by 0 bases, with 16 bases between the two germline ends. CDR3 nucleotide sequence: TGTGCCAGCAGTTACAGGGGATTGGGCAGGGTGAACACTGAAGCTTTCTTT. It specifies CASSYRGLGRVNTEAFF.

V and J are TRBV28 and TRBJ1-3; D gene ambiguous. The CDR3 runs 13 residues. Germline loops: CDR1 MDHEN, CDR2 SYDVKM. V was shortened by 5 bases and J by 1 base, with 6 bases between the two germline ends. CDR3: CASSVGSGNTIYF. The CDR3 coding sequence is TGTGCCAGCAGTGTCGGGTCTGGAAACACCATATATTTT.

This clone is labeled medium-sized. The chain combines TRBV27 with TRBJ1-1; tentatively, D is TRBD1 (6 bases). The V end was cut by 8 bases, the J end by 12 bases, with 19 bases between. CDR3 length equals 12 residues. Germline V gives CDR1 MNHEY, CDR2 SMNVEV (reference sequence). CDR3 sequence: CASLTGRGKTFF. CDR3 nucleotide sequence: TGTGCCAGCCTAACAGGGAGGGGAAAGACTTTCTTT.

V usage is TRBV7-9 and J usage is TRBJ1-4, with 8 nucleotides matching TRBD1. This CDR3 contains 14 residues. Germline V gene sequence: CDR1 SEHNR, CDR2 FQNEAQ (reference sequence). Trimming cost V 5 bases and J 8 bases; bases outside gene matches: 7. The CDR3 loop is CASSLRGLGEKLFF. CDR3 DNA sequence: TGTGCCAGCAGCCTCAGGGGGCTGGGGGAAAAACTGTTTTTT.

This sequence joins TRBV10-3 and TRBJ1-2, with D perhaps matching TRBD1 (6 bases). CDR3 length equals 16 residues. CDR1 and CDR2 (germline): ENHRY, SYGVKD. V gave up 2 bases and J gave up 6 bases, with 19 bases separating them. The CDR3 is CAISEIPGHRIDGYTF. CDR3 coding DNA: TGTGCCATCAGTGAGATACCGGGACATCGGATCGATGGCTACACCTTC.

This clone was observed a single time. The rearrangement joins TRBV7-8 to TRBJ1-1; possibly TRBD1 for D (6 bases). V was clipped by 5 bases and J by 5 bases, with 12 bases between them. CDR1 SGHVS and CDR2 FQNEAQ come from the germline V gene. This CDR3 is built from 13 residues. The CDR3 DNA follows: TGTGCCAGCAGCCTACAACAGGGAACTGAAGCTTTCTTT. Translating gives CASSLQQGTEAFF.

The chain couples TRBV12-3 or TRBV12-4 to TRBJ2-1; D may be TRBD2 (6 bases). Trimming took 11 bases from V and 5 from J, leaving 16 bases between them. The CDR3 is 13 amino acids. The CDR3 DNA reads TGTGCCGGTGCGGGGCCGAACCACAATGAGCAGTTCTTC. This codes for CAGAGPNHNEQFF.

The chain combines TRBV21-1 with TRBJ1-5; the DNA was not compared with TRBD1, the D call given in the table. TRBV21-1 is an annotated pseudogene. CDR3 size: 17 residues. CDR3 nucleotides: TGTGCCAGCAGCCGCGTGGGGGCCTTTTATAGCAATCAGCCCCAGCATTTT. This translates into CASSRVGAFYSNQPQHF.

This rearrangement joins TRBV10-3 to TRBJ2-7; no clear D gene. From germline, CDR1 is ENHRY and CDR2 SYGVKD. V was pared by 2 bases and J by 4 bases, with 6 bases between. CDR3 size: 12 residues. CDR3 nucleotides: TGTGCCATCAGTGAGGCGTCGTACGAGCAGTACTTC. Translation: CAISEASYEQYF.

This chain connects TRBV7-2 to TRBJ2-7, with 8 bases that match TRBD2. V dropped 5 bases and J dropped 4; count of bases not matched to a gene: 7. The CDR3 runs 14 residues. Germline V lookup: CDR1 SGHTA, CDR2 FQGNSA. The CDR3 bases are TGTGCCAGCAGCCGGGGGGGGCAGTCTTACGAGCAGTACTTC. The encoded protein is CASSRGGQSYEQYF.

This clone was recorded a few times. This sequence joins TRBV5-4 and TRBJ2-5; D remains ambiguous. The germline V gene encodes CDR1 SGHNT and CDR2 YYREEE (reference sequence). There are 13 residues in the CDR3. The V end lost 4 bases, the J end lost 2 bases, and 9 bases lay between the germline ends. CDR3 DNA: TGTGCCAGCAGCCAGACCAGGCAAGAGACCCAGTACTTC. This encodes CASSQTRQETQYF.

The count of this clone is one. This rearrangement joins TRBV6-5 to TRBJ2-3; 9 bases are shared with TRBD1. The CDR3 covers 15 residues. Per germline, CDR1 MNHEY and CDR2 SVGAGI. The J segment lost 1 base and the V segment lost 8 bases, leaving 7 bases of the junction unmatched. As DNA, the CDR3 is TGTGCCAGCTTTAACAGGGGGCGTCGCACAGATACGCAGTATTTT. Translated: CASFNRGRRTDTQYF.

The chain recombines TRBV29-1 with TRBJ1-4; the D gene is possibly TRBD1 (5 bases). Between the trimmed V and J ends, which lost 7 bases and 7 bases, there was a span of 13 bases. CDR1 and CDR2 from the germline V gene are SQVTM and ANQGSEA. This CDR3 contains 12 residues. The CDR3 here is CSAVREGEKLFF. CDR3 DNA sequence: TGCAGCGCCGTCAGGGAAGGTGAAAAACTGTTTTTT.

This clone was seen only once. The V gene is TRBV5-1, the J gene TRBJ1-1; D gene unclear. Per the germline V gene, CDR1 is SGHRS and CDR2 is YFSETQ. Trimming pared 0 bases from V and 5 bases from J, leaving 23 bases between. The length of the CDR3 is 18 residues. CDR3 protein: CASSLVPPWGGRETEAFF. Here the CDR3 DNA reads TGCGCCAGCAGCTTGGTTCCCCCGTGGGGAGGTCGGGAGACTGAAGCTTTCTTT.